These 18 T cell receptor beta chains originate from one sample sequenced in a study of T cell responses to AZD1222 COVID-19 vaccine. This table comes from immunoSEQ multiplex PCR, and its TCRdb copy is limited to in-frame clones, with some not included. The sample holds roughly 79,000 clones, about 78% seen once. Source: peripheral blood, taken on day 0 of AZD1222 vaccination. These receptors all stem from an adult in good health.

The chain carries TRBV7-9 and TRBJ2-1, with D tentatively TRBD1 or TRBD2 (5 bases each). Between the trimmed V and J ends, which lost 6 bases and 12 bases, there was a span of 15 bases. This CDR3 is 12 amino acids long. Germline V lookup: CDR1 SEHNR, CDR2 FQNEAQ (reference sequence). CDR3 DNA: TGTGCCAGCAGTTTCAGGGACGCCGGGCAGTTCTTC. Protein sequence: CASSFRDAGQFF.

This clone occurred a few times. The chain uses TRBV5-6 and TRBJ1-2; 8 bases agree with TRBD1. In germline, CDR1 is SGHDT, CDR2 YYEEEE. The CDR3 runs to 13 residues. Trimming took 2 bases from V and 6 from J; bases not matched to a gene: 3. DNA of the CDR3: TGTGCCAGCAGCTTTCACAGGGGGGATGGCTACACCTTC. Encoded protein: CASSFHRGDGYTF.

This chain joins TRBV10-3 and TRBJ1-4; D is perhaps TRBD1 (5 bases). V was shortened by 6 bases and J by 4 bases, with 12 bases between the two germline ends. The germline V gene has CDR1 ENHRY and CDR2 SYGVKD. The CDR3 spans 14 residues. For the CDR3, the DNA is TGTGCCATCAGCGAGACAGACATTAATGAAAAACTGTTTTTT. It yields the protein CAISETDINEKLFF.

This chain connects TRBV30 to TRBJ1-4, with D uncertain. Germline V gene data show CDR1 as GTSNPN and CDR2 as SVGIG (reference sequence). This CDR3 is built from 14 residues. Trimming took off 0 bases at V and 7 bases at J, with 12 bases between the two ends. CDR3 DNA: TGTGCCTGGAGTGTTTTATCAGGCGGTGAAAAACTGTTTTTT. This gives the protein CAWSVLSGGEKLFF.

This clone was seen more than once but under ten times. Other nucleotide sequences from this sample produce the same CDR3. V gene TRBV10-3 combines with J gene TRBJ1-5; D is unresolved. V lost 3 bases, J lost 1 base, and 7 bases lay in between. This CDR3 has 14 amino acids. Germline CDR1 and CDR2: ENHRY and SYGVKD. CDR3 DNA sequence: TGTGCCATCAGTGAAGGAGTGAGCAATCAGCCCCAGCATTTT. Translated: CAISEGVSNQPQHF.

J is TRBJ2-7 and V is TRBV5-1; 9 positions agree with TRBD1. The germline CDR1 and CDR2 sequences are SGHRS and YFSETQ. The CDR3 runs 14 residues. J gave up 1 base and V 3 bases, and 2 bases lay outside the gene matches. CDR3 protein: CASSSTGGSYEQYF. In DNA form, the CDR3 reads TGCGCCAGCAGCTCGACAGGGGGTTCCTACGAGCAGTACTTC.

J is TRBJ2-7 and V is TRBV6-5, with D possibly TRBD2 on 7 matching bases. Germline V CDR1 and CDR2: MNHEY, SVGAGI. V was trimmed by 5 bases and J by 5 bases, leaving 13 bases between them. The CDR3 consists of 13 residues. The CDR3 here is CASSRTGRDEQYF. The CDR3 nucleotides read TGTGCCAGCAGTCGCACAGGGAGGGACGAGCAGTACTTC.

Comment on this clone: The same CDR3 arises from other DNA sequences in this sample as well. The chain uses TRBV10-3 and TRBJ2-7; possibly TRBD1 for D (6 bases). This CDR3 spans 11 amino acids. CDR1 is ENHRY and CDR2 is SYGVKD in the germline V gene. Trimming stripped 9 bases from V and 2 bases from J, with 8 bases between. Here the CDR3 reads CAIGQTYEQYF. CDR3 nucleotides: TGTGCCATAGGACAGACCTACGAGCAGTACTTC.

This clone was seen only once. The rearrangement joins TRBV18 to TRBJ1-1; D call uncertain. This CDR3 has 13 amino acids. Between the trimmed V and J ends, which lost 2 bases and 6 bases, there was a span of 10 bases. Germline-derived CDR1 and CDR2 are KGHSH and LQKENI. CDR3 in DNA: TGTGCCAGCTCACCAATTGAGGGCGCTGAAGCTTTCTTT. Protein: CASSPIEGAEAFF.

The chain joins TRBV2 to TRBJ2-1; D not certain. Germline-derived CDR1 and CDR2 are SNHLY and FYNNEI. The CDR3 is 11 residues long. Trimming took off 3 bases at V and 6 bases at J, with 3 bases between the two ends. The CDR3 is CASSDFNEQFF. In DNA form, the CDR3 reads TGTGCCAGCAGTGACTTCAATGAGCAGTTCTTC. Drawing the rest from reference TRBV2 and TRBJ2-1, the complete variable domain is EPEVTQTPSHQVTQMGQEVILRCVPISNHLYFYWYRQILGQKVEFLVSFYNNEISEKSEIFDDQFSVERPDGSNFTLKIRSTKLEDSAMYFCASSDFNEQFFGPGTRLTVL.

The V and J genes are TRBV7-2 and TRBJ2-2; D call uncertain. The CDR3 extends over 15 amino acids. Per germline, CDR1 SGHTA and CDR2 FQGNSA. The V and J ends lost 2 bases and 6 bases respectively, with 13 bases between them. CDR3 region: CASSLSYTRAGELFF. CDR3 DNA sequence: TGTGCCAGCAGCTTATCATACACAAGGGCCGGGGAGCTGTTTTTT. The full variable domain, its missing parts supplied by reference TRBV7-2 and TRBJ2-2, is GAGVSQSPSNKVTEKGKDVELRCDPISGHTALYWYRQSLGQGLEFLIYFQGNSAPDKSGLPSDRFSAERTGGSVSTLTIQRTQQEDSAVYLCASSLSYTRAGELFFGEGSRLTVL.

The chain couples TRBV7-9 to TRBJ1-2; 9 bases line up with TRBD1. Germline CDR1 and CDR2: SEHNR and FQNEAQ (reference sequence). The CDR3 is 14 amino acids. With V trimmed by 6 bases and J by 6 bases, 8 bases remained unmatched. As DNA, the CDR3 is TGTGCCAGCAGGGGGACAGGGCTGGGAGATGGCTACACCTTC. Protein: CASRGTGLGDGYTF.

The V and J genes are TRBV5-6 and TRBJ1-2; D not certain. V was clipped by 3 bases and J by 3 bases, with 3 bases between them. The CDR3 spans 11 residues. Germline V gene sequence: CDR1 SGHDT, CDR2 YYEEEE. The CDR3 coding sequence is TGTGCCAGCAGCTGGGACTATGGCTACACCTTC. The encoded protein is CASSWDYGYTF.

This rearrangement joins TRBV28 to TRBJ2-7; TRBD1 agrees at 10 bases. Germline V gene data show CDR1 as MDHEN and CDR2 as SYDVKM. CDR3 size: 15 residues. Trimming cost V 3 bases and J 5 bases; bases outside gene matches: 7. The CDR3 DNA is TGTGCCAGCAGTTTCCCCGGGACAGGGGCCCACGAGCAGTACTTC. Translated, it gives CASSFPGTGAHEQYF.

V gene TRBV5-4 combines with J gene TRBJ2-7; a possible D gene is TRBD2 (6 bases). V was clipped by 0 bases and J by 4 bases, with 11 bases between them. Looked up from germline, CDR1 is SGHNT and CDR2 is YYREEE (reference sequence). The length of the CDR3 is 14 residues. In DNA form, the CDR3 reads TGTGCCAGCAGCTTGGACCTAGCGCTTTACGAGCAGTACTTC. Residues: CASSLDLALYEQYF.

V and J are TRBV1 and TRBJ1-5; the table assigns TRBD1, which was not confirmed against the DNA. TRBV1 is assigned pseudogene status. This CDR3 has 19 amino acids. The CDR3 DNA follows: TGCACCAGCAGCCAAATGGAAGCCGGGACAGTACTTAGCAATCAGCCCCAGCATTTT. Its protein is CTSSQMEAGTVLSNQPQHF.

This clone came up once. This sequence joins TRBV19 and TRBJ2-2, with unresolved D. V lost 6 bases and J lost 6, with 11 bases in between. Germline V lookup: CDR1 LNHDA, CDR2 SQIVND (reference sequence). The CDR3 has 13 residues. CDR3 region: CASRDSSPGELFF. The CDR3 nucleotides are TGTGCCAGTAGGGATAGCTCGCCCGGGGAGCTGTTTTTT.

With regard to this clone: Other nucleotide sequences from this sample produce the same CDR3. Here the CDR3 DNA reads TGTGCCAGCAGCTTAGGTGGGGGGAACACTGAAGCTTTCTTT. It yields the protein CASSLGGGNTEAFF. The chain links TRBV11-3 to TRBJ1-1; the D gene is possibly TRBD1 (5 bases). This CDR3 comprises 14 residues. V was trimmed by 1 base and J by 1 base, leaving 7 bases between them. Germline-derived CDR1 and CDR2 are SGHNT and YENEEA.